This TCR beta chain was retrieved from a study of cytomegalovirus exposure and HLA in healthy donors. Study overall: Within the Caucasian-associated ancestry cluster were approximately 77% of the approximately 400 genotyped donors.

The CDR3 covers 12 residues. V lost 2 bases and J 1 base, leaving 2 bases between the germline ends. The V gene's germline CDR1 is ENHRY and CDR2 SYGVKD. Study-wide points: When analyzed later, the rates of TCR association showed variation by HLA locus, with DRB1 the most and HLA-C the fewest.

Unrecorded immune exposures were likely, despite nominal health at sampling. Primers included in the PCR were 60 Vbeta and 13 Jbeta primers. Sequenced by immunoSEQ multiplex PCR; TCRdb stores in-frame clones only, minus some. The table shows over 100,000 clones, with 76% occurring only once. As for this clone: Its antigen is unknown.

The receptor was isolated from a woman in her forties or fifties in good health and CMV-seropositive. What was sequenced was PBMCs. The chain carries TRBV10-3 and TRBJ2-5; D is unclear. The CDR3 here is CAISELQETQYF. The CDR3 bases are TGTGCCATCAGTGAGCTCCAAGAGACCCAGTACTTC.